There are many counts of the clone carrying this T cell receptor (beta chain). The library came from three nested PCR rounds adapted from ARM-PCR protocols. Via MiXCR, TCRdb re-called the multiplex PCR reads, giving one row per CDR3 protein. The repertoire has more than 85,000 distinct CDR3 sequences, over 75% of them found once; the top ten carry approximately 22%. This record belongs to a study of tumor and adjacent non-tumor tissue in lung cancer. Germline V lookup: CDR1 MNHNY, CDR2 SVGAGI (reference sequence). Trimming took 6 bases from V and 4 from J, leaving 4 bases between them. The CDR3 sequence is 11 residues long. RNA was extracted from bulk tissue without any cell sorting.

The chain combines TRBV6-6 with TRBJ2-1; D unclear. This clonotype was obtained from a man in his sixties or seventies with non-small cell lung cancer. Material: lung tumor tissue. In DNA form, the CDR3 reads TGTGCCAGCAGCCTTTACAATGAGCAGTTCTTC. It encodes CASSLYNEQFF.